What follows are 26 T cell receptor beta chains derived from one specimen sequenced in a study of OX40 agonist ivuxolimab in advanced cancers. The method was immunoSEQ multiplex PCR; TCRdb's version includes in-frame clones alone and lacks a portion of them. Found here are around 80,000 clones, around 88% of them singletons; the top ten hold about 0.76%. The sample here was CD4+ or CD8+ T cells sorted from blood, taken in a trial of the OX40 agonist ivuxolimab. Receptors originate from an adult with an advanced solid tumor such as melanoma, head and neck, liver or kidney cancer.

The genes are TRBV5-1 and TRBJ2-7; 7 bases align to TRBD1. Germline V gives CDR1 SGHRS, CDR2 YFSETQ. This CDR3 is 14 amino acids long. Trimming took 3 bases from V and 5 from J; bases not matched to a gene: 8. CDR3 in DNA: TGCGCCAGCAGCTCTTACCGGGACAGCCACGAGCAGTACTTC. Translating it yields CASSSYRDSHEQYF.

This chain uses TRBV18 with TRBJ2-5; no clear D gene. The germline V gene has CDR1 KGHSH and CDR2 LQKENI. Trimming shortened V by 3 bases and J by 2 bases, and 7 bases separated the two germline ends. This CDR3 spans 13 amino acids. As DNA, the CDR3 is TGTGCCAGCTCACCGGCCAGACAAGAGACCCAGTACTTC. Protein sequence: CASSPARQETQYF.

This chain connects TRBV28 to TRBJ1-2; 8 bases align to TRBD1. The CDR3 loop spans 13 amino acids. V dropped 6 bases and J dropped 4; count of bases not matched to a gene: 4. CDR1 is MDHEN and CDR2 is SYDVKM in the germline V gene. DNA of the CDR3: TGTGCCAGCAGCTGGACAGGGCCCTATGGCTACACCTTC. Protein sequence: CASSWTGPYGYTF.

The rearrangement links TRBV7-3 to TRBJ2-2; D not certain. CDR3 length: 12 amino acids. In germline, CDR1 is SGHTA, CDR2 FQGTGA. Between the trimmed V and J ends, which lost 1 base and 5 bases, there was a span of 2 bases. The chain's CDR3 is CASSLRTGELFF. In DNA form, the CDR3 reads TGTGCCAGCAGCTTAAGAACCGGGGAGCTGTTTTTT.

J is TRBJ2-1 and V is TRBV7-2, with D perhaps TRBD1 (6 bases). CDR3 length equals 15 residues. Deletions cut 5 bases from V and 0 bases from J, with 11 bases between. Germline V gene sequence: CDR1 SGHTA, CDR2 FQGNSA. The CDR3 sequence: CASSPDRFSYNEQFF. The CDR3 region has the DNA TGTGCCAGCAGCCCCGACAGGTTCTCCTACAATGAGCAGTTCTTC.

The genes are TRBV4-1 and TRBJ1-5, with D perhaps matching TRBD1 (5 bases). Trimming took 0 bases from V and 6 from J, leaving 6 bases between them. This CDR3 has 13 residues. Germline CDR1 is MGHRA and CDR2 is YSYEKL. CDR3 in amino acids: CASSQDQGQPQHF. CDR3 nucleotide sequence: TGCGCCAGCAGCCAAGACCAGGGTCAGCCCCAGCATTTT.

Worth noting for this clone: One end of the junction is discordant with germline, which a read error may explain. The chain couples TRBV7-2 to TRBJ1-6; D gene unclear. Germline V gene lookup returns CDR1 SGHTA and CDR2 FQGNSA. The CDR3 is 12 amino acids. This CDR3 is CASSLVNSPLHF. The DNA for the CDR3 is TGTGCCAGCAGCTTAGTAAATTCGCCCCTCCACTTT.

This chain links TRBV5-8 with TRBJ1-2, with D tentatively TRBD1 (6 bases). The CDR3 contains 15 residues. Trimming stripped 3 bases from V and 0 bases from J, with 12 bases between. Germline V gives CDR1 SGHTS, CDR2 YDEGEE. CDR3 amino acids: CASSSGQPANYGYTF. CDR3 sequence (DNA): TGTGCCAGCAGCTCCGGACAGCCAGCTAACTATGGCTACACCTTC.

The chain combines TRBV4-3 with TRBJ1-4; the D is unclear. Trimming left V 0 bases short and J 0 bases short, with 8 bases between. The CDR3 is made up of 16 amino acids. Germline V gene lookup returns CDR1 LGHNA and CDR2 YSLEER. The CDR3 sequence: CASSQDLQTTNEKLFF. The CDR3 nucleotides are TGCGCCAGCAGCCAAGATCTGCAGACAACTAATGAAAAACTGTTTTTT.

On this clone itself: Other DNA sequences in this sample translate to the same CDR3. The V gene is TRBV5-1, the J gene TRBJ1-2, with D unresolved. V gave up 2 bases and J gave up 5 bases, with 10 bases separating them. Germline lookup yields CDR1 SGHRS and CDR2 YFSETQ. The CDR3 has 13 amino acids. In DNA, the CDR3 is TGCGCCAGCAGCTTAGAGGGAGGATATGGCTACACCTTC. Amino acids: CASSLEGGYGYTF.

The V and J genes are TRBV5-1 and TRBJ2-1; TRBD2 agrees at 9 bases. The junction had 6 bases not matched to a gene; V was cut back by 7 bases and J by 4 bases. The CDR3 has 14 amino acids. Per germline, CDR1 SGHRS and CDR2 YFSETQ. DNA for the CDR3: TGCGCCAGCCAGGGACTAGCAGATTACAATGAGCAGTTCTTC. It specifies CASQGLADYNEQFF.

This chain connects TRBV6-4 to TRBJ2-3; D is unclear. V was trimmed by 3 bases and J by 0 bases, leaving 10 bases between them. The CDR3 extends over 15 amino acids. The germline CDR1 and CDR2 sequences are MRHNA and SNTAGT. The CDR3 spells CASSDTASSTDTQYF. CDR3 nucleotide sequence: TGTGCCAGCAGTGATACAGCGTCTAGCACAGATACGCAGTATTTT.

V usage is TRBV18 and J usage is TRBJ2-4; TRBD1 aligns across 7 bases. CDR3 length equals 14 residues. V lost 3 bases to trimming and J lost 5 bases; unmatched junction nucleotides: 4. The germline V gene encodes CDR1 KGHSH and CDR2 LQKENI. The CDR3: CASSPRQGQNIQYF. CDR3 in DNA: TGTGCCAGCTCACCCCGACAGGGACAAAACATTCAGTACTTC.

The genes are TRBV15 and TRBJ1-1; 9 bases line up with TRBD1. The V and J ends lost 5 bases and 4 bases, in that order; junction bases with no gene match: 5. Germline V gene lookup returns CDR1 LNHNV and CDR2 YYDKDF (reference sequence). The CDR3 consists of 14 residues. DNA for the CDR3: TGTGCCACCAGCGGCGGGACAGGGCCCACTGAAGCTTTCTTT. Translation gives CATSGGTGPTEAFF.

CDR3 in amino acids: CASSFGTGNTGELFF. Here the CDR3 DNA reads TGTGCCAGTAGTTTCGGGACAGGCAACACCGGGGAGCTGTTTTTT. The J gene is TRBJ2-2, the V gene TRBV19; 8 nucleotides align to TRBD1. Germline trimming cut 5 bases from V and 2 bases from J; bases unmatched to any gene: 4. In germline, CDR1 is LNHDA, CDR2 SQIVND (reference sequence). The CDR3 runs to 15 residues.

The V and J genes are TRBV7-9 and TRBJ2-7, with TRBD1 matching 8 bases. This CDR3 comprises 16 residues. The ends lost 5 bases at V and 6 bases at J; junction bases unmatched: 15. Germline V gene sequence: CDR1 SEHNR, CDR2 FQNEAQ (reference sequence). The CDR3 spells CASSPRDRRALSEQYF. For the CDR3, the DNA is TGTGCCAGCAGCCCCCGGGACAGGCGAGCTCTAAGCGAGCAGTACTTC. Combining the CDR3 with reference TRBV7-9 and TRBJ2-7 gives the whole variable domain DTGVSQNPRHKITKRGQNVTFRCDPISEHNRLYWYRQTLGQGPEFLTYFQNEAQLEKSRLLSDRFSAERPKGSFSTLEIQRTEQGDSAMYLCASSPRDRRALSEQYFGPGTRLTVT.

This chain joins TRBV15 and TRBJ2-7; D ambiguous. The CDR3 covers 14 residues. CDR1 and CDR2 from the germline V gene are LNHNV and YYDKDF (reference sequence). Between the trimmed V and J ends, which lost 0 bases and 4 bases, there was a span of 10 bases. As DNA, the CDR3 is TGTGCCACCAGCAGAGATTTAAATCGGTACGAGCAGTACTTC. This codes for CATSRDLNRYEQYF.

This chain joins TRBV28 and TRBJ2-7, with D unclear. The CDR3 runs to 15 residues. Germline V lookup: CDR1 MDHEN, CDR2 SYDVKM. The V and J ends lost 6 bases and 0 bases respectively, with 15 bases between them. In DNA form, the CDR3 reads TGTGCCAGCAGCCGTAACCGGAGAAGCTCCTACGAGCAGTACTTC. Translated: CASSRNRRSSYEQYF.

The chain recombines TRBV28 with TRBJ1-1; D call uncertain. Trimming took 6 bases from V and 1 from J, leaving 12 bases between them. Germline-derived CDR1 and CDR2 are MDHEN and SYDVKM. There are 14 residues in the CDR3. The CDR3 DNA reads TGTGCCAGCAGCCACGCGATCTCGAACACTGAAGCTTTCTTT. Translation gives CASSHAISNTEAFF.

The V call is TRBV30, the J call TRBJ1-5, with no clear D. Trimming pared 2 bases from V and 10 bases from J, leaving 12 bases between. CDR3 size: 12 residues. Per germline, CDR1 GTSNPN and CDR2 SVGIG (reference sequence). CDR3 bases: TGTGCCTGGAGTATTGGCACCTCTCCCCAGCATTTT. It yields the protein CAWSIGTSPQHF.

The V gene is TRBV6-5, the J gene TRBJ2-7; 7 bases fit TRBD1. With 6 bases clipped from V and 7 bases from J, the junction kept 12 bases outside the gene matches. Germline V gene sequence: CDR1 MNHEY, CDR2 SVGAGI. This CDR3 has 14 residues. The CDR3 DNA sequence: TGTGCCAGCAGCCTCGGGCAGGGGGTAGGGGAGCAGTACTTC. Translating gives CASSLGQGVGEQYF.

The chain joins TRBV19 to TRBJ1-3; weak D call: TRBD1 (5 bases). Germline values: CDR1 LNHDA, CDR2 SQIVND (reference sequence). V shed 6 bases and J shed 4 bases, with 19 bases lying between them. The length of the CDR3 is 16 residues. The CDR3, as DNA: TGTGCCAGTAGGATCCCAGGGCGATCTCTCGGAAACACCATATATTTT. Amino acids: CASRIPGRSLGNTIYF.

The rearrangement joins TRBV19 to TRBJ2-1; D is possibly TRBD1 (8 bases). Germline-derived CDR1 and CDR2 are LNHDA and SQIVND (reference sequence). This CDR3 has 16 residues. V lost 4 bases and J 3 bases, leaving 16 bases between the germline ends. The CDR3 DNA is TGTGCCAGTAGTAGGTCAACAGGGGGGGTCTACAATGAGCAGTTCTTC. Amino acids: CASSRSTGGVYNEQFF.

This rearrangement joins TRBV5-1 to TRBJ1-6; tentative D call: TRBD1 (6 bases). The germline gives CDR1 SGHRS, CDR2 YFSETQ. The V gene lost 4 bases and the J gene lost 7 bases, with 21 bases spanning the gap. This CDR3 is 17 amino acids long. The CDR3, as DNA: TGCGCCAGCAGCCTACTCTTCGGGGGCGCAAACAATTCACCCCTCCACTTT. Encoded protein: CASSLLFGGANNSPLHF.

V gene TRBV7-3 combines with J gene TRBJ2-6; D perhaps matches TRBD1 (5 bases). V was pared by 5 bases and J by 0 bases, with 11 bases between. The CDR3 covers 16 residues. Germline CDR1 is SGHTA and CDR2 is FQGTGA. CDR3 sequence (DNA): TGTGCCAGCAGCCCCGGACATCTCTCTGGGGCCAACGTCCTGACTTTC. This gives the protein CASSPGHLSGANVLTF. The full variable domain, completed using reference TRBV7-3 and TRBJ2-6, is GAGVSQTPSNKVTEKGKYVELRCDPISGHTALYWYRQSLGQGPEFLIYFQGTGAADDSGLPNDRFFAVRPEGSVSTLKIQRTERGDSAVYLCASSPGHLSGANVLTFGAGSRLTVL.

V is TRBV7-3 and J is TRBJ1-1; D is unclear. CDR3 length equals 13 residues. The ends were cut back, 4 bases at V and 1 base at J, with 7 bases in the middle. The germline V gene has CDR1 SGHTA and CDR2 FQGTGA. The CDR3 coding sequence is TGTGCCAGCAGCTCGGGCAGGAACACTGAAGCTTTCTTT. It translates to CASSSGRNTEAFF.